This TCR beta chain is from a study of T cells in Graves' hyperthyroidism and ophthalmopathy. TCR beta CDR3 sequences were amplified from RNA transcripts. HTBI primers were the set used in a first-round RT-PCR of the TCR CDR3. MiXCR was run by TCRdb on the multiplex PCR reads, yielding one entry per CDR3 protein. Seen here are some 440,000 distinct CDR3 sequences, roughly 14% observed once, and the top ten hold roughly an eighth. The germline V gene has CDR1 SGHDN and CDR2 FVKESK. Trimming took off 0 bases at V and 4 bases at J, with 14 bases between the two ends. The CDR3 consists of 16 residues. This TCR came from a woman younger than 35 with Graves' hyperthyroidism. This chain links TRBV14 with TRBJ2-3, with a tentative D call TRBD2 (5 bases). The sequenced sample was blood. The CDR3 here is CASSQERQVGADTQYF. The CDR3 DNA sequence: TGTGCCAGCAGCCAAGAACGGCAAGTGGGAGCAGATACGCAGTATTTT.